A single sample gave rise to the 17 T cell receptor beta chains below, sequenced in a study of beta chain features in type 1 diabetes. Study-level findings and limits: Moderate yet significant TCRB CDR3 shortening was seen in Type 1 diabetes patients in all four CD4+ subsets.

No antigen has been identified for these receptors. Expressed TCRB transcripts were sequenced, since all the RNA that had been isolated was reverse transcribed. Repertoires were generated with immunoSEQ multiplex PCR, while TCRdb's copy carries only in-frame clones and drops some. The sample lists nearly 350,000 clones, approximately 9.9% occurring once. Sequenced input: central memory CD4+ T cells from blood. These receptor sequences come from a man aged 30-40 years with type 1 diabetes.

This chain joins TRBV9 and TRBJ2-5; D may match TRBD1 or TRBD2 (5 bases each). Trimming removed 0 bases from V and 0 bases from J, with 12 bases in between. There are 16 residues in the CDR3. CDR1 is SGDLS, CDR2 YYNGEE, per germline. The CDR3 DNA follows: TGTGCCAGCAGCGTAGGCCATTTGGGGGACCAAGAGACCCAGTACTTC. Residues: CASSVGHLGDQETQYF.

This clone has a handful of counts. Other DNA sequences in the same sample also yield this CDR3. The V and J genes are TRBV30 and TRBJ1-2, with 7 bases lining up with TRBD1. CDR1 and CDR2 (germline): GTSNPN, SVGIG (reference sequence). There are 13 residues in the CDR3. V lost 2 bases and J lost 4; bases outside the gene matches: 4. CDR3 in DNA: TGTGCCTGGAGTCGGGACAGACCCTATGGCTACACCTTC. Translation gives CAWSRDRPYGYTF. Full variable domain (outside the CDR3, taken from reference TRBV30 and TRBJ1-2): SQTIHQWPATLVQPVGSPLSLECTVEGTSNPNLYWYRQAAGRGLQLLFYSVGIGQISSEVPQNLSASRPQDRQFILSSKKLLLSDSGFYLCAWSRDRPYGYTFGSGTRLTVV.

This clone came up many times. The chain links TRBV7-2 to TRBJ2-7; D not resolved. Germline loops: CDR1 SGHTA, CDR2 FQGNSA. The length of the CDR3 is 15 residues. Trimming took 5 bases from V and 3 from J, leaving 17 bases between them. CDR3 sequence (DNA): TGTGCCAGCAGCGTAGGGCCCGGGCAAAACTACGAGCAGTACTTC. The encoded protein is CASSVGPGQNYEQYF. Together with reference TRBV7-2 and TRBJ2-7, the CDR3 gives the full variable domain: GAGVSQSPSNKVTEKGKDVELRCDPISGHTALYWYRQSLGQGLEFLIYFQGNSAPDKSGLPSDRFSAERTGGSVSTLTIQRTQQEDSAVYLCASSVGPGQNYEQYFGPGTRLTVT.

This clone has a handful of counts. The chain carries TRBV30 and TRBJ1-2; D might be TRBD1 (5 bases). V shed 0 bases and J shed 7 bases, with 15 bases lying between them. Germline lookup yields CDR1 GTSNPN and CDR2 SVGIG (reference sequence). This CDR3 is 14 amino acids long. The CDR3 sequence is CAWSVSRALLGYTF. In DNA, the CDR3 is TGTGCCTGGAGTGTTAGCAGGGCCCTCCTTGGCTACACCTTC.

The CDR3 coding sequence is TGTGCCAGCAGCTTAGAAGGCGTAGGCTACACCTTC. Encoded protein: CASSLEGVGYTF. The genes are TRBV7-9 and TRBJ1-2; D gene ambiguous. CDR3 length: 12 amino acids. The ends were cut back, 1 base at V and 8 bases at J, with 8 bases in the middle. Germline CDR1 reads SEHNR; CDR2 reads FQNEAQ (reference sequence).

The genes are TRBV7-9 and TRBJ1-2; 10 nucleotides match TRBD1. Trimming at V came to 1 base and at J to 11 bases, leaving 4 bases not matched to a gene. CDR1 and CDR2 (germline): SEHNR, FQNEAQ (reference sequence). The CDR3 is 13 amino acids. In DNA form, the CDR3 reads TGTGCCAGCAGCTTAGGGGGACAGGGGAAGTACACCTTC. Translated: CASSLGGQGKYTF.

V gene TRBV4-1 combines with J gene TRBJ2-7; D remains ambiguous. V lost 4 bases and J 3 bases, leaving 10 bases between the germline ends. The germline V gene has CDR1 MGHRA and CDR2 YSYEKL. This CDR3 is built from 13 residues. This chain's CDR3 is CASSRQDGYEQYF. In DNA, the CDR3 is TGCGCCAGCAGCCGTCAAGACGGCTACGAGCAGTACTTC.

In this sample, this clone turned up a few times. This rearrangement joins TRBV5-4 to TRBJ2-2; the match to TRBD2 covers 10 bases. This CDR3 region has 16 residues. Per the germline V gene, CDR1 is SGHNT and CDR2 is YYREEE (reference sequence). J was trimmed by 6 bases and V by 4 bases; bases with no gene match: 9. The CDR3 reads CASSDATSGESGELFF. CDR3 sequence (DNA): TGTGCCAGCAGCGACGCTACTAGCGGGGAATCCGGGGAGCTGTTTTTT.

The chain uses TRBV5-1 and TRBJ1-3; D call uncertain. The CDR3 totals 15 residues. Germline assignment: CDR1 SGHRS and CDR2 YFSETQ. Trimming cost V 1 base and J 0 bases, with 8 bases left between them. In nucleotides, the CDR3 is TGCGCCAGCAGCTTGTTCGCGTCCTCTGGAAACACCATATATTTT. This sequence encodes CASSLFASSGNTIYF.

The chain's CDR3 is CSAATDYGYTF. The CDR3 nucleotides are TGCAGCGCAGCGACGGACTATGGCTACACCTTC. The V and J genes are TRBV29-1 and TRBJ1-2; D unresolved. The CDR3 contains 11 residues. Germline V gives CDR1 SQVTM, CDR2 ANQGSEA. V lost 7 bases to trimming and J lost 3 bases, with 9 bases between them.

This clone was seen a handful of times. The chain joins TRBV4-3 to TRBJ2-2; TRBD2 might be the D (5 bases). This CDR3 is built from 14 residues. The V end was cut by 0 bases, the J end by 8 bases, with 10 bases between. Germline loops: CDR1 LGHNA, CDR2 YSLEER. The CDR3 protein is CASSQDEEAGELFF. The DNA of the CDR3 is TGCGCCAGCAGCCAAGATGAGGAGGCTGGGGAGCTGTTTTTT.

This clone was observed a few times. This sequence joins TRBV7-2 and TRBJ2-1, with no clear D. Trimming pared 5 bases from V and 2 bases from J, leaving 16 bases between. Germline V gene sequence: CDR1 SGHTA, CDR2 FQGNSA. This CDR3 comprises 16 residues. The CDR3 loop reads CASSVSVLDPYNEQFF. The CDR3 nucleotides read TGTGCCAGCAGCGTCTCTGTGCTGGACCCCTACAATGAGCAGTTCTTC.

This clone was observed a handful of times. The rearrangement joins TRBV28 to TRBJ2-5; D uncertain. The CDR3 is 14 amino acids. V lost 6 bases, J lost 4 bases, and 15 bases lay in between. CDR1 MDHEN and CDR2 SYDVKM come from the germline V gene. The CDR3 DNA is TGTGCCAGCAGCCCGACCGGGCTGGGAGAGACCCAGTACTTC. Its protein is CASSPTGLGETQYF.

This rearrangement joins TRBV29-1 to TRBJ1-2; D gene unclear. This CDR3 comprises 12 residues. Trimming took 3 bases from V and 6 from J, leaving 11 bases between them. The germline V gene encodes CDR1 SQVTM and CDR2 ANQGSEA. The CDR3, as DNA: TGCAGCGTTGACAGTATTACGAATGGCTACACCTTC. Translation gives CSVDSITNGYTF.

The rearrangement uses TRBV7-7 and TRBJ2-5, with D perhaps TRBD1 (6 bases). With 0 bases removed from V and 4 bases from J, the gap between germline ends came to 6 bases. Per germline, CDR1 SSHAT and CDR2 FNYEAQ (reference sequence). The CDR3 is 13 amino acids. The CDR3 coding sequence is TGTGCCAGCAGCTTAGCACAGGGAGAGACCCAGTACTTC. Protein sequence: CASSLAQGETQYF.

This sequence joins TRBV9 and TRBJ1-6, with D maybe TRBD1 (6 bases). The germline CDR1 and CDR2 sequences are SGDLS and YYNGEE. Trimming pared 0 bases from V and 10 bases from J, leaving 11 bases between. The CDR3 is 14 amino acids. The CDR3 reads CASSVAFGGSPLHF. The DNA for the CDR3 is TGTGCCAGCAGCGTAGCCTTTGGGGGCTCACCCCTCCACTTT.

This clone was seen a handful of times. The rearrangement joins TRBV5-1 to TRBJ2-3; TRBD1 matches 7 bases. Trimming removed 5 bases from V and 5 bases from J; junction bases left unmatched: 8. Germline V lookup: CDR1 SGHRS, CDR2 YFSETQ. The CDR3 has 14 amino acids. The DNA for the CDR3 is TGCGCCAGCAGTCGTAGACAGGGTAAAGATACGCAGTATTTT. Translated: CASSRRQGKDTQYF. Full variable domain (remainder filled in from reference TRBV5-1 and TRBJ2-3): KAGVTQTPRYLIKTRGQQVTLSCSPISGHRSVSWYQQTPGQGLQFLFEYFSETQRNKGNFPGRFSGRQFSNSRSEMNVSTLELGDSALYLCASSRRQGKDTQYFGPGTRLTVL.